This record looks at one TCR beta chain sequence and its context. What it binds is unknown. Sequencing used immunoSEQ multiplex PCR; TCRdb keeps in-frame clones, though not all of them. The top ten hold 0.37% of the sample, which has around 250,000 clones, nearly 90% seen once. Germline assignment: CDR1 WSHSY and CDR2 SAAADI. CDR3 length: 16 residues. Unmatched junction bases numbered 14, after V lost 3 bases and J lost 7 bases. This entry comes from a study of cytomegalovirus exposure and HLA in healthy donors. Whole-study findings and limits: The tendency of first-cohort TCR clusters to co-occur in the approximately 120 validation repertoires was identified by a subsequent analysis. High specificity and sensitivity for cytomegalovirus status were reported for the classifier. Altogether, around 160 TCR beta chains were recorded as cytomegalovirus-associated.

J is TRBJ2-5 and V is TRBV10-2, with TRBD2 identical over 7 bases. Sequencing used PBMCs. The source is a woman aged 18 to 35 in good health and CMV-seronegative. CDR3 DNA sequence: TGCGCCAGCAGTGACGTTGCGGGGGAGCTCGGGGGGACCCAGTACTTC. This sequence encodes CASSDVAGELGGTQYF.